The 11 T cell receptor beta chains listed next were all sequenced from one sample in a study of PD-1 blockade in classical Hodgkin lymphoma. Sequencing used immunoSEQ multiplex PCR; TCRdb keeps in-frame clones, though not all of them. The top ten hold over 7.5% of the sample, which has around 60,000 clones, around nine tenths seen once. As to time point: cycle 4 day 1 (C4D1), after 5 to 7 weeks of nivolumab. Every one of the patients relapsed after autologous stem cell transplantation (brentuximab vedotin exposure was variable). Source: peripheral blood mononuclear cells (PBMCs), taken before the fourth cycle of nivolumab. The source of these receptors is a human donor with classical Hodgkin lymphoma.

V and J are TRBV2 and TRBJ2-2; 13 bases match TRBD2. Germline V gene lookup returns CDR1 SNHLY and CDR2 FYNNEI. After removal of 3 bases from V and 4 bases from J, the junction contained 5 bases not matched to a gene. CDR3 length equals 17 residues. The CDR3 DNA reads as TGTGCCAGCAGTGAGCGGGGACTAGCGGGGCTCACCGGGGAGCTGTTTTTT. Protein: CASSERGLAGLTGELFF.

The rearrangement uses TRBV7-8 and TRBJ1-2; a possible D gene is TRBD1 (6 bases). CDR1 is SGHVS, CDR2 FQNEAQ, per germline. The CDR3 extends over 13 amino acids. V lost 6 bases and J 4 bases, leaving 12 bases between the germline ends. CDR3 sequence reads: CASSSEGGYGYTF. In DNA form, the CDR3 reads TGTGCCAGCAGTTCCGAGGGGGGCTATGGCTACACCTTC.

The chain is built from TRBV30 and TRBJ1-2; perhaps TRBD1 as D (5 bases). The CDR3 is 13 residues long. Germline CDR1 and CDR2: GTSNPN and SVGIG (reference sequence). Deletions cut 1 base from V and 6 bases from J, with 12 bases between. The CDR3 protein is CAWSAGLLNGYTF. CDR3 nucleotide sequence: TGTGCCTGGAGTGCGGGACTGCTCAATGGCTACACCTTC.

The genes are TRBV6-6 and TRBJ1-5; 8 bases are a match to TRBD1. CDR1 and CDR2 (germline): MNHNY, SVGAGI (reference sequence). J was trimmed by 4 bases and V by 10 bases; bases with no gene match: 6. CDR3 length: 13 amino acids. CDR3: CATQGAMNQPQHF. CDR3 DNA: TGTGCCACCCAGGGGGCCATGAATCAGCCCCAGCATTTT.

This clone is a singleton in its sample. The CDR3 region has the DNA TGTGCCAGCAGCTTGTACGGTCAGCCCCAGCATTTT. Its protein is CASSLYGQPQHF. The rearrangement uses TRBV5-8 and TRBJ1-5, with unresolved D. Germline CDR1 and CDR2: SGHTS and YDEGEE. Trimming left V 1 base short and J 6 bases short, with 5 bases between. The CDR3 has 12 residues.

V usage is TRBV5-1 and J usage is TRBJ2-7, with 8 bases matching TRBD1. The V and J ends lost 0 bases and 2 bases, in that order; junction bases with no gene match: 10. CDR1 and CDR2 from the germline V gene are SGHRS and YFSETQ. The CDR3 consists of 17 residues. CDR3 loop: CASSLEGQAKIAYEQYF. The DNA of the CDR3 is TGCGCCAGCAGCTTGGAGGGACAGGCGAAAATAGCCTACGAGCAGTACTTC.

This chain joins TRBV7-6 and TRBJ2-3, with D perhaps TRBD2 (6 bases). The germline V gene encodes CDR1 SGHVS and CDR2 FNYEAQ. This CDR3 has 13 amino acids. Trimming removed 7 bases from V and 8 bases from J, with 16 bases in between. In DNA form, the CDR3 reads TGTGCCAGCACCCTACTTATGGGAGGTACGCAGTATTTT. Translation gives CASTLLMGGTQYF.

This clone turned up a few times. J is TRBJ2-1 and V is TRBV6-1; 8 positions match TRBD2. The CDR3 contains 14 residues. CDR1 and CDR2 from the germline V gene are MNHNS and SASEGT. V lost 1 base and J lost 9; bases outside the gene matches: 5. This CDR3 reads CASSEEWRGAEQFF. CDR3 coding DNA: TGTGCCAGCAGTGAAGAGTGGCGGGGGGCTGAGCAGTTCTTC.

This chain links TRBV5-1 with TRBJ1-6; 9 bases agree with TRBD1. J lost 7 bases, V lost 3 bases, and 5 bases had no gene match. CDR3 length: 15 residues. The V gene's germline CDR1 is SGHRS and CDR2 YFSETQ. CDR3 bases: TGCGCCAGCAGCTCGGGTGGACAGGGGAATTCACCCCTCCACTTT. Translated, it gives CASSSGGQGNSPLHF.

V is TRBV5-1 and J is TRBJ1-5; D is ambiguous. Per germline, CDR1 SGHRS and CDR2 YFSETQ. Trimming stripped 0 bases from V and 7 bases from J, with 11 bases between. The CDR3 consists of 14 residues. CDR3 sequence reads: CASSLGRGGQPQHF. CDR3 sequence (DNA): TGCGCCAGCAGCTTGGGGAGAGGAGGGCAGCCCCAGCATTTT.

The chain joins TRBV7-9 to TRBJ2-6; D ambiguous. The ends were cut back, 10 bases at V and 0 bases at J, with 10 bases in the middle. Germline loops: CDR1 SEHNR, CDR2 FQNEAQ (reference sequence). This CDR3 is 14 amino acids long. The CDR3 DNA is TGTGCCAACACTAACTCCTCTGGGGCCAACGTCCTGACTTTC. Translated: CANTNSSGANVLTF.